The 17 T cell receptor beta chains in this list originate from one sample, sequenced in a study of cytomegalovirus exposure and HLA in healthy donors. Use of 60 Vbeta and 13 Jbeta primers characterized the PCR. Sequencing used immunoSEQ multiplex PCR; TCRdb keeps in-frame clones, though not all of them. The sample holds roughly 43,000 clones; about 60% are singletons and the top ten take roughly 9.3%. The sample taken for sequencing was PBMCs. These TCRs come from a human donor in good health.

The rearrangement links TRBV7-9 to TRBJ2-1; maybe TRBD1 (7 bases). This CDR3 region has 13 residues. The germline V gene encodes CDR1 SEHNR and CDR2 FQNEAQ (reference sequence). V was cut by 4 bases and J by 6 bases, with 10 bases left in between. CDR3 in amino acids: CASSSQGGNEQFF. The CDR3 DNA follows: TGTGCCAGCAGCTCCCAGGGGGGCAATGAGCAGTTCTTC.

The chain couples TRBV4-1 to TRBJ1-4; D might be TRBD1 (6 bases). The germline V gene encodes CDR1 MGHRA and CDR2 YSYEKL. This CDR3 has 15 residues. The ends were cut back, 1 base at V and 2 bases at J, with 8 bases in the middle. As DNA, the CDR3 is TGCGCCAGCAGCCAAGGGGGGGGCACTAATGAAAAACTGTTTTTT. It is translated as CASSQGGGTNEKLFF.

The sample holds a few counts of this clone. CDR3 amino acids: CASSSGLGREKLFF. The CDR3 coding sequence is TGTGCCAGCAGTTCAGGGTTGGGCAGGGAAAAACTGTTTTTT. This rearrangement joins TRBV7-9 to TRBJ1-4; possibly TRBD1 for D (5 bases). Trimming cost V 6 bases and J 8 bases, with 16 bases left between them. The CDR3 is 14 amino acids. Germline assignment: CDR1 SEHNR and CDR2 FQNEAQ (reference sequence).

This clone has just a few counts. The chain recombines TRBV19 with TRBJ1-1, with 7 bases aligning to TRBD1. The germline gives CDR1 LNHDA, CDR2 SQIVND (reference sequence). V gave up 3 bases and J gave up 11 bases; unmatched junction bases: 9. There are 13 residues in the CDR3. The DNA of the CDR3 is TGTGCCAGTAGTATCCAGGGGGACATTTACGCTTTCTTT. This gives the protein CASSIQGDIYAFF.

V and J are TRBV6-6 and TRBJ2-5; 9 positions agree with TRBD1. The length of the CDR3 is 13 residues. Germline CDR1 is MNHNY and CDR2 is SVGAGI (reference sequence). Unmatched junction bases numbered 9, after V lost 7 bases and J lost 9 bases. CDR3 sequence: CASTKGDRVAQYF. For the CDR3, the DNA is TGTGCCAGCACCAAAGGGGACAGGGTGGCCCAGTACTTC.

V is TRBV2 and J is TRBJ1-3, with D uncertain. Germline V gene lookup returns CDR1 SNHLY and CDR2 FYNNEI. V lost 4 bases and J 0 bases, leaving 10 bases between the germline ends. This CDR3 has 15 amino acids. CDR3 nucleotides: TGTGCCAGCAGTGCCAGGCCTCTCTCTGGAAACACCATATATTTT. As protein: CASSARPLSGNTIYF.

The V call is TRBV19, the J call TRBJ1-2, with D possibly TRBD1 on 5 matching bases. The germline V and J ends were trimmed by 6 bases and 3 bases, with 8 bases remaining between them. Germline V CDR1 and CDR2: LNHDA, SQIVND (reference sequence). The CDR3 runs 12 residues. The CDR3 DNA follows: TGTGCCAGTAGCCTGACAGACTATGGCTACACCTTC. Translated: CASSLTDYGYTF.

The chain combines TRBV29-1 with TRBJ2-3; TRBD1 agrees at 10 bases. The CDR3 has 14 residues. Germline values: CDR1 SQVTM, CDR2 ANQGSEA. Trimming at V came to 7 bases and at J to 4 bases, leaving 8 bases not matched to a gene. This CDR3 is CSAKRDRGSDTQYF. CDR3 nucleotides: TGCAGCGCCAAACGGGACAGGGGCTCAGATACGCAGTATTTT.

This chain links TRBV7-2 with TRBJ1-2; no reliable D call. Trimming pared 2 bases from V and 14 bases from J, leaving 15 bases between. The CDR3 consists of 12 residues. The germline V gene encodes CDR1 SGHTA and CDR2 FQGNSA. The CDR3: CASSLRSGSHTF. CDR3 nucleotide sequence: TGTGCCAGCAGCTTACGCTCAGGTTCACATACCTTC.

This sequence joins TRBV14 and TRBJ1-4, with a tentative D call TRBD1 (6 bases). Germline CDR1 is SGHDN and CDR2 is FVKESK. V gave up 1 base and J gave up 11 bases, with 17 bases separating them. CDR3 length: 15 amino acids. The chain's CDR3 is CASSQAGGAFGKLFF. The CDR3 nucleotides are TGTGCCAGCAGCCAAGCGGGGGGGGCATTCGGGAAACTGTTTTTT. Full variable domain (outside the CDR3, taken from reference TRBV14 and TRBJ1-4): EAGVTQFPSHSVIEKGQTVTLRCDPISGHDNLYWYRRVMGKEIKFLLHFVKESKQDESGMPNNRFLAERTGGTYSTLKVQPAELEDSGVYFCASSQAGGAFGKLFFGSGTQLSVL.

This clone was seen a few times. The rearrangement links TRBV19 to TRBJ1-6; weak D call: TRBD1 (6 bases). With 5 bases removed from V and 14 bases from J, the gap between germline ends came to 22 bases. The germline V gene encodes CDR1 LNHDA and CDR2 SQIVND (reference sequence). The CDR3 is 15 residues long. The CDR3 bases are TGTGCCAGTAGTCAGGGGCTGCCTGGCTCCGGGGCCCTCCACTTT. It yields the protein CASSQGLPGSGALHF.

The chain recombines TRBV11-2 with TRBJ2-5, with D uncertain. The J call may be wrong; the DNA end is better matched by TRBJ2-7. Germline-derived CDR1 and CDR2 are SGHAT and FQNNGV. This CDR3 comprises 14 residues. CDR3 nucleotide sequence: TGTGCCAGCAGCTTAGTGGGCAGTGGATACGAGCAGTACTTC. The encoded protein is CASSLVGSGYEQYF.

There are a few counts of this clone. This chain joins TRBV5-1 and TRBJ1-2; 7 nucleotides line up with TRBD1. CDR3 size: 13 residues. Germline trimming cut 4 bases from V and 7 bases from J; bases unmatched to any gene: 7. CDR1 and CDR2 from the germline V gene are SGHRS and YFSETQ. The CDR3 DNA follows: TGCGCCAGCAGCGCTGACAGGGTGTTTGGCTACACCTTC. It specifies CASSADRVFGYTF.

For the CDR3, the DNA is TGTGCCAGCCAGGGACAGCCTTCCTACGAGCAGTACTTC. Its protein product is CASQGQPSYEQYF. The V and J genes are TRBV9 and TRBJ2-7, with 7 bases lining up with TRBD1. V gave up 7 bases and J gave up 1 base; unmatched junction bases: 5. The CDR3 is made up of 13 amino acids. Looked up from germline, CDR1 is SGDLS and CDR2 is YYNGEE.

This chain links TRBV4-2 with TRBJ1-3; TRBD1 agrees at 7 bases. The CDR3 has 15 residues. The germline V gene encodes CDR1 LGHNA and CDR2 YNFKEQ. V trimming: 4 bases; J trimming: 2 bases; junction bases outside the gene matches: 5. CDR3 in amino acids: CASSLSGQPGNTIYF. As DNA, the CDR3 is TGTGCCAGCAGCCTGTCGGGACAGCCTGGAAACACCATATATTTT.

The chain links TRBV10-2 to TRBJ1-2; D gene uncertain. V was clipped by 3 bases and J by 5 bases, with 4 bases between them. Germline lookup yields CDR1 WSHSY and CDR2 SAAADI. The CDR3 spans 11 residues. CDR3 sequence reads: CASSDRYGYTF. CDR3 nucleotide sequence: TGCGCCAGCAGTGACAGATATGGCTACACCTTC.

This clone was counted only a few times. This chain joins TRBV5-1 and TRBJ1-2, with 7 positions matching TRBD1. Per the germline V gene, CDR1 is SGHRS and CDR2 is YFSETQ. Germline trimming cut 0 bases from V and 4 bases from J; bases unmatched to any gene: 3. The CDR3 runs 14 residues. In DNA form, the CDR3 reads TGCGCCAGCAGCTTGGACAGGGGAGCCTATGGCTACACCTTC. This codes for CASSLDRGAYGYTF.